The text below deals with one T cell receptor beta chain. Its antigen is undetermined. These data originate in a study of human T cells and chemical hapten exposure. Findings and caveats of the study: Expanded TCR counts at PT1 went up together with patch test score, a positive correlation. Significantly greater numbers of large CDR3 similarity clusters came from expanded TCRs than from controls.

MiXCR, run by TCRdb on the RACE reads, gives a single entry per CDR3 protein. In the table there are fewer than 55,000 distinct CDR3 sequences, 9.9% of which are singletons. Described time point: patch test 3, about 24 weeks after DPC sensitization. Treatment indicated: therapeutic diphenylcyclopropenone sensitization with weekly scalp DPC. Germline assignment: CDR1 MGHDK and CDR2 SYGVNS. Trimming pared 2 bases from V and 3 bases from J, leaving 13 bases between. The CDR3 has 15 amino acids. The rearrangement joins TRBV25-1 to TRBJ1-1; D call uncertain. Sample: whole blood, taken in connection with sensitization to the hapten diphenylcyclopropenone (DPC). This TCR was sampled from a woman aged 40 to 49 with alopecia areata. Some clones in this sample may be carry-over from other donors' samples. The CDR3 bases are TGTGCCAGCAGTGAACAGGATCTACGGTACACTGAAGCTTTCTTT. This codes for CASSEQDLRYTEAFF.